One sample yielded the 27 T cell receptor beta chains listed below, sequenced in a study of blood T cells in healthy people across ages. The authors ran a second PCR of about 6 to 11 cycles using a sample-barcoded 5' primer and a J-beta primer mix. TCRdb re-called the 5' RACE reads through MiXCR, storing one row per CDR3 protein. Of about a million distinct CDR3 sequences detected, around 54% appear once; the ten largest clones hold about a fifth. Sequencing used blood. These receptors all come from an older woman in good health.

There are a few counts of this clonotype. The chain combines TRBV6-5 with TRBJ1-4; D is uncertain. This CDR3 has 15 residues. Germline V lookup: CDR1 MNHEY, CDR2 SVGAGI. V dropped 6 bases and J dropped 3 bases, with 14 bases sitting between them. The CDR3 reads CASRINRAPNEKLFF. CDR3 DNA: TGTGCCAGCAGAATTAACCGGGCCCCTAATGAAAAACTGTTTTTT.

A few counts support this clonotype. For the CDR3, the DNA is TGTGCCAGCAGTTTGAATGGGAACACTGAAGCTTTCTTT. The encoded protein is CASSLNGNTEAFF. J is TRBJ1-1 and V is TRBV12-3 or TRBV12-4; D gene unclear. The CDR3 is 13 amino acids. V was clipped by 3 bases and J by 1 base, with 6 bases between them.

This clonotype was recorded at least ten times. The rearrangement links TRBV12-3 or TRBV12-4 to TRBJ2-7; 10 bases agree with TRBD1. The CDR3 consists of 15 residues. Trimming took 4 bases from V and 4 from J; bases not matched to a gene: 7. CDR3 in amino acids: CASSSPGQGIYEQYF. In DNA form, the CDR3 reads TGTGCCAGCAGTTCCCCGGGACAGGGGATTTACGAGCAGTACTTC.

The V gene is TRBV11-2, the J gene TRBJ2-5; 7 bases are shared with TRBD2. The CDR3 has 13 amino acids. Losses at the gene ends were 5 bases for V and 6 bases for J; bases not matched to a gene: 6. Germline V gene sequence: CDR1 SGHAT, CDR2 FQNNGV. CDR3 sequence: CASSRERDQTQYF. CDR3 sequence (DNA): TGTGCCAGCAGCCGAGAGCGGGATCAGACCCAGTACTTC.

The chain couples TRBV18 to TRBJ1-2, with D unclear. The germline gives CDR1 KGHSH, CDR2 LQKENI. The CDR3 loop spans 13 amino acids. Between the trimmed V and J ends, which lost 3 bases and 5 bases, there was a span of 10 bases. The CDR3 DNA reads TGTGCCAGCTCACCGAGTGACAAGTATGGCTACACCTTC. It specifies CASSPSDKYGYTF.

This clonotype was found a few times. This sequence joins TRBV21-1 and TRBJ1-5. TRBV21-1 is a pseudogene locus. The CDR3 contains 17 residues. As DNA, the CDR3 is TGTGCCAGCAGGACGACCCGCAGAAGTGTGGCTAATCAGCCCCAGCATTTT. Protein product: CASRTTRRSVANQPQHF.

This chain joins TRBV6-6 and TRBJ2-7, with TRBD1 matching over 7 bases. Unmatched junction bases numbered 7, after V lost 10 bases and J lost 4 bases. CDR3 length equals 12 residues. CDR1 is MNHNY, CDR2 SVGAGI, per germline (reference sequence). The CDR3: CATRDRKYEQYF. DNA of the CDR3: TGTGCCACCCGGGACAGAAAATACGAGCAGTACTTC.

V and J are TRBV2 and TRBJ2-4; maybe TRBD2 (5 bases). The CDR3 is 14 residues long. From germline, CDR1 is SNHLY and CDR2 FYNNEI. V lost 5 bases and J lost 1, with 9 bases in between. For the CDR3, the DNA is TGTGCCAGCAGTTGGGCTAGCGCCAAAAACATTCAGTACTTC. It translates to CASSWASAKNIQYF. The full variable domain, completed using reference TRBV2 and TRBJ2-4, is EPEVTQTPSHQVTQMGQEVILRCVPISNHLYFYWYRQILGQKVEFLVSFYNNEISEKSEIFDDQFSVERPDGSNFTLKIRSTKLEDSAMYFCASSWASAKNIQYFGAGTRLSVL.

This sequence joins TRBV4-2 and TRBJ2-3; 7 nucleotides agree with TRBD2. Germline CDR1 reads LGHNA; CDR2 reads YNFKEQ. The CDR3 runs to 16 residues. J lost 7 bases, V lost 1 base, and 11 bases had no gene match. CDR3 in DNA: TGTGCCAGCAGCCAAGGGCGGGAGTCGGGCGCGAATACGCAGTATTTT. Translated, it gives CASSQGRESGANTQYF.

This clonotype was observed a single time. The chain carries TRBV12-5 and TRBJ1-1; a possible D gene is TRBD1 (6 bases). The ends were cut back, 0 bases at V and 0 bases at J, with 11 bases in the middle. Germline lookup yields CDR1 LGHNT and CDR2 FRNRAP. The CDR3 has 16 residues. The chain's CDR3 is CASGLVGQGLNTEAFF. The CDR3 nucleotides are TGTGCTAGTGGTTTGGTAGGGCAGGGGCTGAACACTGAAGCTTTCTTT.

The rearrangement joins TRBV15 to TRBJ1-3, with 8 nucleotides matching TRBD1. J gave up 0 bases and V 3 bases, and 4 bases lay outside the gene matches. The length of the CDR3 is 16 residues. Germline loops: CDR1 LNHNV, CDR2 YYDKDF (reference sequence). CDR3 residues: CATSRGTGGSGNTIYF. The CDR3 nucleotides read TGTGCCACCAGCAGGGGAACAGGGGGCTCTGGAAACACCATATATTTT.

This sequence joins TRBV28 and TRBJ2-1; TRBD2 aligns across 11 bases. Germline V gene lookup returns CDR1 MDHEN and CDR2 SYDVKM. V shed 5 bases, J shed 7 bases, and the junction held 13 bases outside the gene matches. CDR3 length equals 17 residues. In DNA, the CDR3 is TGTGCCAGCAGTCGTCCCGGGACTAGCGGTCTGGGGAATGAGCAGTTCTTC. Its translation is CASSRPGTSGLGNEQFF.

The chain is built from TRBV5-1 and TRBJ2-7; 9 positions match TRBD2. The J call may be incorrect, as the DNA end agrees better with TRBJ2-5. The length of the CDR3 is 16 residues. Germline V CDR1 and CDR2: SGHRS, YFSETQ. The CDR3 reads CASSLEAGGRPETQYF. The CDR3 region has the DNA TGCGCCAGCAGCTTGGAGGCGGGAGGGCGACCAGAGACCCAGTACTTC.

This rearrangement joins TRBV27 to TRBJ2-1; 8 nucleotides line up with TRBD1. Trimming at V came to 2 bases and at J to 4 bases, leaving 4 bases not matched to a gene. The length of the CDR3 is 15 residues. Germline V gene data show CDR1 as MNHEY and CDR2 as SMNVEV (reference sequence). The CDR3 DNA is TGTGCCAGCAGTTTAGGGACAGGACCTTACAATGAGCAGTTCTTC. It is translated as CASSLGTGPYNEQFF.

This rearrangement joins TRBV24-1 to TRBJ2-3, with D unclear. Per the germline V gene, CDR1 is KGHDR and CDR2 is SFDVKD. Trimming removed 1 base at V and 2 bases at J, with 9 bases between. The CDR3 totals 15 residues. CDR3 in amino acids: CATSDFSAATDTQYF. CDR3 DNA: TGTGCCACCAGTGATTTTTCGGCAGCCACAGATACGCAGTATTTT.

The chain is built from TRBV28 and TRBJ2-7; a possible D gene is TRBD1 (6 bases). This CDR3 contains 13 residues. V was trimmed by 5 bases and J by 7 bases, leaving 15 bases between them. Per germline, CDR1 MDHEN and CDR2 SYDVKM. The CDR3 is CASSVRGLREQYF. Here the CDR3 DNA reads TGTGCCAGCAGTGTCAGGGGTCTTAGGGAGCAGTACTTC.

V usage is TRBV2 and J usage is TRBJ1-5; D remains unclear. V lost 8 bases and J 4 bases, leaving 12 bases between the germline ends. Germline V lookup: CDR1 SNHLY, CDR2 FYNNEI. The CDR3 spans 13 residues. The CDR3 sequence is CASAGRRNQPQHF. CDR3 DNA: TGTGCCAGCGCGGGTAGGCGGAATCAGCCCCAGCATTTT.

The CDR3, as DNA: TGTGCCTGGAGTGTAGGGAGGGACTCAGATACGCAGTATTTT. Protein: CAWSVGRDSDTQYF. The chain has TRBV30 and TRBJ2-3; TRBD2 agrees at 7 bases. This CDR3 is built from 14 residues. Unmatched junction bases numbered 4, after V lost 0 bases and J lost 4 bases. Germline V gene sequence: CDR1 GTSNPN, CDR2 SVGIG (reference sequence).

This clonotype was detected only once. This chain joins TRBV6-1 and TRBJ1-2, with a possible D match to TRBD1 (5 bases). Trimming cost V 6 bases and J 4 bases, with 15 bases left between them. CDR1 MNHNS and CDR2 SASEGT come from the germline V gene. CDR3 length: 14 residues. The CDR3 region is CASSRGGNSYGYTF. The CDR3 bases are TGTGCCAGCAGCCGCGGGGGGAACTCCTATGGCTACACCTTC.

The chain carries TRBV3-1 and TRBJ2-3, with D hard to call. V lost 4 bases, J lost 5 bases, and 13 bases lay in between. This CDR3 has 14 amino acids. Germline CDR1 and CDR2: LGHDT and YNNKEL (reference sequence). For the CDR3, the DNA is TGTGCCAGCAGCCCCGGACGAACTGGAGATACGCAGTATTTT. Translation: CASSPGRTGDTQYF.

The table lists this clonotype with many counts. The chain employs TRBV4-2 and TRBJ2-4; D might be TRBD2 (6 bases). In germline, CDR1 is LGHNA, CDR2 YNFKEQ. This CDR3 spans 12 amino acids. Trimming removed 2 bases from V and 8 bases from J, with 7 bases in between. The CDR3 DNA follows: TGTGCCAGCAGCCAATGGAGGGACATTCAGTACTTC. Amino acid sequence: CASSQWRDIQYF.

The chain links TRBV7-2 to TRBJ2-7; weak D call: TRBD1 (5 bases). The CDR3 spans 15 residues. Germline values: CDR1 SGHTA, CDR2 FQGNSA. V was shortened by 1 base and J by 6 bases, with 16 bases between the two germline ends. The CDR3 is CASSLVAGLSPEQYF. The CDR3 bases are TGTGCCAGCAGCTTAGTAGCAGGGCTCAGCCCCGAGCAGTACTTC.

The rearrangement joins TRBV10-3 to TRBJ2-7; D remains ambiguous. The CDR3 contains 13 residues. Germline loops: CDR1 ENHRY, CDR2 SYGVKD. Trimming cost V 6 bases and J 5 bases, with 14 bases left between them. In nucleotides, the CDR3 is TGTGCCATCAGCGGCCCCCGGGTGGACGAGCAGTACTTC. This codes for CAISGPRVDEQYF.

Turning to this clonotype: One junction end does not reproduce the germline sequence, and a read error may be involved. The V call is TRBV20-1, the J call TRBJ2-5; 12 nucleotides line up with TRBD2. Per germline, CDR1 DFQATT and CDR2 SNEGSKA (reference sequence). The CDR3 spans 15 residues. The CDR3 protein is CRARDRTSGMETQYF. CDR3 nucleotide sequence: TGCCGTGCTAGAGATCGGACTAGCGGGATGGAGACCCAGTACTTC.

This CDR3 reads CASSLAGTVNTEAFF. CDR3 sequence (DNA): TGTGCCAGCAGCCTTGCGGGGACAGTGAACACTGAAGCTTTCTTT. The V and J genes are TRBV28 and TRBJ1-1, with 7 bases matching TRBD1. This CDR3 region has 15 residues. V shed 6 bases and J 0 bases; nucleotides not matched to a gene: 7. Germline V lookup: CDR1 MDHEN, CDR2 SYDVKM.

In its sample, this clonotype was seen a few times. V and J are TRBV12-3 or TRBV12-4 and TRBJ2-7, with a weak D call TRBD2 (5 bases). The CDR3 is 13 amino acids. V lost 2 bases and J lost 5, with 10 bases in between. CDR3 protein: CASSLTGINEQYF. CDR3 coding DNA: TGTGCCAGCAGTTTAACGGGAATCAACGAGCAGTACTTC.

The V and J genes are TRBV20-1 and TRBJ2-4; no reliable D call. The germline V gene has CDR1 DFQATT and CDR2 SNEGSKA (reference sequence). The CDR3 contains 14 residues. Trimming removed 3 bases at V and 4 bases at J, with 13 bases between. The CDR3 region is CSASGLGGKNIQYF. CDR3 in DNA: TGCAGTGCTAGCGGCCTCGGCGGTAAAAACATTCAGTACTTC.